This T cell receptor (beta chain) was documented in a study of blood T cell repertoires in COVID-19. Overall study: Acute and convalescent COVID-19 samples came from the United States, Italy and Spain.

How the authors handled the data: The authors estimated nucleated cell counts from reference gene primer amplification. Clones were read by immunoSEQ multiplex PCR, and TCRdb kept only the in-frame ones, dropping some. That table is the source of V, J and clone size, and D and trimming were worked out from the DNA. The table shows some 140,000 clones, with around 87% occurring only once. The receptor's source is a man in his fifties with active COVID-19. Sequencing used peripheral blood.

The CDR3 region is CATQPSQGLGETQYF. As DNA, the CDR3 is TGTGCCACCCAACCCTCGCAGGGACTCGGAGAGACCCAGTACTTC. The rearrangement links TRBV19 to TRBJ2-5; D is perhaps TRBD2 (6 bases). The germline gives CDR1 LNHDA, CDR2 SQIVND (reference sequence). CDR3 length equals 15 residues. Trimming took 10 bases from V and 4 from J, leaving 22 bases between them.